This passage covers 18 T cell receptor beta chains from one sample sequenced in a study of identical twins. TCRdb reanalysed the 5' RACE reads using MiXCR and keeps one entry per CDR3 protein. This table holds about 520,000 distinct CDR3 sequences, roughly a fifth found once. This sample also belongs to another study, concerning T cells expressing NK-cell markers.

The sample comprised CD4+ T cells sorted from blood. These TCRs come from a woman aged 18-30 years in good health.

The genes are TRBV4-3 and TRBJ2-5; no clear D gene. Trimming shortened V by 0 bases and J by 7 bases, and 9 bases separated the two germline ends. There are 13 residues in the CDR3. Germline CDR1 is LGHNA and CDR2 is YSLEER. The CDR3 DNA is TGCGCCAGCAGCCAAGATGTGGCAGGGACCCAGTACTTC. Protein: CASSQDVAGTQYF.

The table lists this clonotype with a few counts. This chain joins TRBV20-1 and TRBJ2-7; either TRBD1 or TRBD2 may fit D (6 bases each). The V and J ends lost 0 bases and 0 bases respectively, with 9 bases between them. Germline CDR1 and CDR2: DFQATT and SNEGSKA (reference sequence). The CDR3 runs 14 residues. The CDR3 here is CSAREGGYSYEQYF. The DNA for the CDR3 is TGCAGTGCTAGAGAAGGGGGGTACTCCTACGAGCAGTACTTC.

The chain carries TRBV6-1 and TRBJ1-6; D unresolved. CDR1 MNHNS and CDR2 SASEGT come from the germline V gene. Between the trimmed V and J ends, which lost 4 bases and 5 bases, there was a span of 12 bases. This CDR3 is 15 amino acids long. The DNA for the CDR3 is TGTGCCAGCAGTGGATCGACAAGAAATAATTCACCCCTCCACTTT. It specifies CASSGSTRNNSPLHF.

A few counts support this clonotype. J is TRBJ2-7 and V is TRBV5-1, with D maybe TRBD1 (6 bases). The germline V gene has CDR1 SGHRS and CDR2 YFSETQ. This CDR3 is built from 14 residues. The germline V and J ends were trimmed by 7 bases and 4 bases, with 18 bases remaining between them. CDR3 nucleotides: TGCGCCAGCTCGCCGACAGGCCCTCAATACGAGCAGTACTTC. This sequence encodes CASSPTGPQYEQYF.

The genes are TRBV4-1 and TRBJ2-7; D might be TRBD2 (6 bases). With 4 bases removed from V and 0 bases from J, the gap between germline ends came to 16 bases. The CDR3 runs to 16 residues. Germline V gene data show CDR1 as MGHRA and CDR2 as YSYEKL. The chain's CDR3 is CASSRRSGDDSYEQYF. CDR3 nucleotide sequence: TGCGCCAGCAGCCGTCGGTCGGGGGATGACTCCTACGAGCAGTACTTC.

The table lists this clonotype with many counts. The CDR3 bases are TGTGCCAGCAGTTACGTGAATACGCAGTATTTT. Translating gives CASSYVNTQYF. V is TRBV6-5 and J is TRBJ2-3; D gene unclear. The CDR3 spans 11 residues. Trimming took off 2 bases at V and 7 bases at J, with 4 bases between the two ends. Germline values: CDR1 MNHEY, CDR2 SVGAGI.

This clonotype has just a few counts. The CDR3 loop is CASSLGLRRTEAFF. The CDR3 DNA reads as TGTGCCAGCAGCTTAGGACTGCGGCGGACTGAAGCTTTCTTT. V usage is TRBV5-8 and J usage is TRBJ1-1, with D uncertain. The CDR3 runs to 14 residues. V was cut by 2 bases and J by 5 bases, with 13 bases left in between. The V gene's germline CDR1 is SGHTS and CDR2 YDEGEE.

CDR3 sequence (DNA): TGTGCCAGCAGCTTGGCCGCAGGGACCATCCAAGAGACCCAGTACTTC. Amino acids: CASSLAAGTIQETQYF. The J gene is TRBJ2-5, the V gene TRBV5-5; the D call may be TRBD1 or TRBD2 (5 bases each). The CDR3 contains 16 residues. Looked up from germline, CDR1 is SGHKS and CDR2 is YYEKEE (reference sequence). V dropped 0 bases and J dropped 1 base, with 13 bases sitting between them. The complete variable domain, with remaining parts taken from reference TRBV5-5 and TRBJ2-5, reads DAGVTQSPTHLIKTRGQQVTLRCSPISGHKSVSWYQQVLGQGPQFIFQYYEKEERGRGNFPDRFSARQFPNYSSELNVNALLLGDSALYLCASSLAAGTIQETQYFGPGTRLLVL.

This clonotype was detected many times. The V and J genes are TRBV6-1 and TRBJ2-1; 12 bases are shared with TRBD2. The CDR3 has 14 amino acids. Germline V lookup: CDR1 MNHNS, CDR2 SASEGT. V was pared by 6 bases and J by 10 bases, with 7 bases of the junction left unmatched. CDR3 loop: CASSRGLAGLEQFF. The CDR3 region has the DNA TGTGCCAGCAGCCGGGGACTAGCGGGTTTGGAGCAGTTCTTC.

This clonotype was counted once. The rearrangement uses TRBV7-3 and TRBJ2-1; D uncertain. The CDR3 consists of 15 residues. Germline CDR1 is SGHTA and CDR2 is FQGTGA. Trimming shortened V by 1 base and J by 2 bases, and 9 bases separated the two germline ends. The DNA for the CDR3 is TGTGCCAGCAGCTTAAGGACCTCTACCTACAATGAGCAGTTCTTC. Translation: CASSLRTSTYNEQFF.

This clonotype was seen more than once but under ten times. This chain links TRBV12-3 or TRBV12-4 with TRBJ1-5, with a possible D match to TRBD1 (6 bases). The CDR3 contains 14 residues. Trimming cost V 2 bases and J 7 bases, with 12 bases left between them. CDR3 DNA sequence: TGTGCCAGCAGTTTATCGGGGGCGGACCAGCCCCAGCATTTT. Amino acid sequence: CASSLSGADQPQHF.

The chain has TRBV29-1 and TRBJ2-1, with D possibly matching TRBD2 (7 bases). This CDR3 is built from 12 residues. From germline, CDR1 is SQVTM and CDR2 ANQGSEA. V was clipped by 7 bases and J by 5 bases, with 12 bases between them. CDR3 loop: CSGGGLHNEQFF. Written as DNA, the CDR3 is TGCAGCGGGGGGGGGCTTCACAATGAGCAGTTCTTC.

This clonotype was recorded once. The rearrangement joins TRBV20-1 to TRBJ2-1; 8 bases line up with TRBD2. This CDR3 spans 14 amino acids. V lost 6 bases, J lost 1 base, and 5 bases stayed unmatched. The germline V gene encodes CDR1 DFQATT and CDR2 SNEGSKA (reference sequence). CDR3 bases: TGCAGTGCCGGAGCGGGGGCATCCTACAATGAGCAGTTCTTC. Its translation is CSAGAGASYNEQFF.

The chain recombines TRBV5-6 with TRBJ2-7; tentative D call: TRBD1 (5 bases). Germline V lookup: CDR1 SGHDT, CDR2 YYEEEE. The CDR3 is 16 residues long. The V and J ends lost 4 bases and 3 bases respectively, with 20 bases between them. The CDR3 spells CASSPIDTGVGYEQYF. The DNA of the CDR3 is TGTGCCAGCAGCCCGATCGATACAGGTGTAGGCTACGAGCAGTACTTC. The complete variable domain, with remaining parts taken from reference TRBV5-6 and TRBJ2-7, reads DAGVTQSPTHLIKTRGQQVTLRCSPKSGHDTVSWYQQALGQGPQFIFQYYEEEERQRGNFPDRFSGHQFPNYSSELNVNALLLGDSALYLCASSPIDTGVGYEQYFGPGTRLTVT.

The chain joins TRBV20-1 to TRBJ1-6, with D perhaps TRBD1 (5 bases). The CDR3 contains 13 residues. From germline, CDR1 is DFQATT and CDR2 SNEGSKA (reference sequence). V was pared by 7 bases and J by 9 bases, with 16 bases between. The CDR3 protein is CSVRRDPISPLHF. The CDR3, as DNA: TGCAGTGTCAGGCGGGACCCCATTTCACCCCTCCACTTT.

This clonotype was counted between two and nine times. The genes are TRBV7-2 and TRBJ2-7; D perhaps matches TRBD2 (6 bases). The CDR3 is 14 amino acids. Trimming cost V 8 bases and J 0 bases, with 14 bases left between them. The germline gives CDR1 SGHTA, CDR2 FQGNSA. CDR3 coding DNA: TGTGCCAGCTTGACGGGAGTGAGCTCCTACGAGCAGTACTTC. Translating it yields CASLTGVSSYEQYF. Based on the CDR3 plus reference TRBV7-2 and TRBJ2-7, the full variable domain is GAGVSQSPSNKVTEKGKDVELRCDPISGHTALYWYRQSLGQGLEFLIYFQGNSAPDKSGLPSDRFSAERTGGSVSTLTIQRTQQEDSAVYLCASLTGVSSYEQYFGPGTRLTVT.

This clonotype was observed a few times. The CDR3 here is CASGGRAFF. CDR3 bases: TGTGCCAGCGGGGGGCGAGCTTTCTTT. The rearrangement uses TRBV2 and TRBJ1-1; D possibly corresponds to TRBD1 (6 bases). Germline V gene data show CDR1 as SNHLY and CDR2 as FYNNEI. The CDR3 length is 9 residues. Trimming stripped 8 bases from V and 10 bases from J, with 8 bases between. Using reference TRBV2 and TRBJ1-1 for the parts outside the CDR3, the full variable domain is EPEVTQTPSHQVTQMGQEVILRCVPISNHLYFYWYRQILGQKVEFLVSFYNNEISEKSEIFDDQFSVERPDGSNFTLKIRSTKLEDSAMYFCASGGRAFFGQGTRLTVV.

The V call is TRBV20-1, the J call TRBJ1-6; D unresolved. From germline, CDR1 is DFQATT and CDR2 SNEGSKA (reference sequence). The V end was cut by 0 bases, the J end by 5 bases, with 8 bases between. The CDR3 loop spans 14 amino acids. The chain's CDR3 is CSARDRVHNSPLHF. In nucleotides, the CDR3 is TGCAGTGCTAGAGACCGGGTGCATAATTCACCCCTCCACTTT.